The clone carrying this TCR beta chain showed up many times. This entry is derived from a study of T cells in Graves' hyperthyroidism and ophthalmopathy. The CDR3 is 15 amino acids. Trimming took off 0 bases at V and 8 bases at J, with 14 bases between the two ends. CDR1 and CDR2 (germline): MGHRA, YSYEKL. Amplified regions were TCR beta CDR3 sequences from RNA transcripts. HTBI primers were used for first-round RT-PCR of the TCR CDR3. TCRdb ran MiXCR on the multiplex PCR reads and lists one entry per CDR3 protein. The sample records approximately 500,000 distinct CDR3 sequences, around 42% being singletons.

The sequencing sample was made of peripheral blood or thyroid tissue (not recorded which). V gene TRBV4-1 combines with J gene TRBJ1-3; possible D gene TRBD1, 5 bases. This clonotype was sampled from a woman aged 18-29 years with Graves' hyperthyroidism. The CDR3 coding sequence is TGCGCCAGCAGCCAAGACTGGACATCAGGCGACACCATATATTTT. Amino acids: CASSQDWTSGDTIYF.